Listed below are T cell receptor beta chains from one sample, sequenced in a study of blood T cell repertoires in COVID-19. Clones were read by immunoSEQ multiplex PCR, and TCRdb kept only the in-frame ones, dropping some. Here the sample spans roughly 200,000 clones, less than 85% being singletons. Sequenced material: peripheral blood. The receptor source for this set is a woman of 80 years or more with COVID-19, enrolled during active disease. The CDR3 runs from the conserved cysteine through the conserved F or W. A D gene is named only where the DNA matches it firmly. A clone size is listed for some rows: how often the clone was seen (once, few, many), or a class if it is expanded.

TRBJ1-2,NA,TRBV29-1,NA,12,TGCAGCGTTGACGTGGGAGGCTATGGCTACACCTTC,CSVDVGGYGYTF
TRBJ1-5,NA,TRBV28,NA,15,TGTGCCAGCTTCGGGGGGTCGTATAGCAATCAGCCCCAGCATTTT,CASFGGSYSNQPQHF
TRBJ1-6,NA,TRBV2,TRBD1,15,TGTGCCAGCAGTGCAAGCCAGGGGGCGCTTTCACCCCTCCACTTT,CASSASQGALSPLHF
TRBJ1-2,NA,TRBV9,NA,13,TGTGCCAGCAGCCCCGACATAAACTATGGCTACACCTTC,CASSPDINYGYTF
TRBJ1-2,NA,TRBV3-1/TRBV3-2,NA,15,TGTGCCAGCAGCCCGGTGGCCGGGACAAAATTAGGCTACACCTTC,CASSPVAGTKLGYTF
TRBJ2-7,NA,TRBV29-1,NA,15,TGCAGCGTTATAGGCAGGCAGGGCCCGTCCTACGAGCAGTACTTC,CSVIGRQGPSYEQYF
TRBJ2-3,NA,TRBV3-1/TRBV3-2,NA,13,TGTGCCAGCAGCCAAGGTACCAGTGGGGGCATGTATTTT,CASSQGTSGGMYF
TRBJ1-4,NA,TRBV15,TRBD1,15,TGTGCCACCAGCAGGGTGACAGGGGGATTCGAAAAACTGTTTTTT,CATSRVTGGFEKLFF
TRBJ1-2,NA,TRBV4-1,NA,14,TGCGCCAGCAGCCCCCAAAGCGATATCTATGGCTACACCTTC,CASSPQSDIYGYTF
TRBJ1-2,NA,TRBV5-4,NA,14,TGTGCCAGCAGCTTGGAAAGCGGAGGGGAGGGCTACACCTTC,CASSLESGGEGYTF
TRBJ2-6,once,TRBV5-5,NA,13,TGTGCCAGCAGCTTAGGACAGGCCAACGTCCTGACTTTC,CASSLGQANVLTF
TRBJ2-2,NA,TRBV2,NA,13,TGTGCCAGCATGTCCTCCGGGGCCGGGGAGCTGTTTTTT,CASMSSGAGELFF
TRBJ2-1,NA,TRBV5-1,NA,15,TGCGCCAGCAGCTTTGAGGGTAGGGGGTACAATGAGCAGTTCTTC,CASSFEGRGYNEQFF
TRBJ2-2,NA,TRBV12-5,NA,15,TGTGCTAGTGGTTTGGTTCAGGGTTTCATCGGGGAGCTGTTTTTT,CASGLVQGFIGELFF
TRBJ2-2,few,TRBV5-6,TRBD2,16,TGTGCCAGCAGCCCTCTGGCGGGGGGCGGCACCGGGGAGCTGTTTTTT,CASSPLAGGGTGELFF
TRBJ2-1,NA,TRBV7-9,TRBD1,15,TGTGCCAGCAGCCAGAGACAGGGGGCTGGCAATGAGCAGTTCTTC,CASSQRQGAGNEQFF
TRBJ2-2,NA,TRBV18,TRBD1,16,TGTGCCAGCTCACCCTTACAGGGGGCGCGTTCCGGGGAGCTGTTTTTT,CASSPLQGARSGELFF
TRBJ1-1,few,TRBV24-1,NA,16,TGTGCCACCAGTGATTTTGAGGGTCTCTCGAACACTGAAGCTTTCTTT,CATSDFEGLSNTEAFF
TRBJ1-5,NA,TRBV12-3/TRBV12-4,NA,13,TGTGCCAGCAGTTTTGGGCCGGGGCAGCCCCAGCATTTT,CASSFGPGQPQHF
TRBJ2-7,NA,TRBV5-4,TRBD1,14,TGTGCCAGCAGCTTGCAGGGGGAACTCTACGAGCAGTACTTC,CASSLQGELYEQYF
TRBJ2-7,few,TRBV5-4,TRBD2,17,TGTGCCAGCAGCTTGTACCCCGGCAGCGGGGGCACCTACGAGCAGTACTTC,CASSLYPGSGGTYEQYF
TRBJ1-1,few,TRBV7-3,TRBD1,14,TGTGCCAGCAGCCTAGGACAGGGGAACACTGAAGCTTTCTTT,CASSLGQGNTEAFF
TRBJ1-1,NA,TRBV11-2,NA,13,TGTGCCAGCAGCCCAATAAGGGGCACTGAAGCTTTCTTT,CASSPIRGTEAFF
TRBJ1-1,NA,TRBV5-4,NA,13,TGTGCCAGCAGCTTGGGGACAACGTCCCGAGCTTTCTTT,CASSLGTTSRAFF
TRBJ2-3,NA,TRBV7-9,NA,12,TGTGCCAGCAGCTTAACGGGAGATACGCAGTATTTT,CASSLTGDTQYF
TRBJ2-1,NA,TRBV19,TRBD1,12,TGTGCCAGTAGTCCCCGGACAGGGGAAGCGTTCTTC,CASSPRTGEAFF
TRBJ1-4,NA,TRBV18,TRBD1,15,TGTGCCAGTGCCGGGACAGGGCCGTCCGATGAAAAACTGTTTTTT,CASAGTGPSDEKLFF
TRBJ2-2,NA,TRBV10-1,NA,13,TGCGCCAGCACAGCAGGGTCCACCGGGGAGCTGTTTTTT,CASTAGSTGELFF
TRBJ2-3,few,TRBV6-1,TRBD2,17,TGTGCCAGCAGTGAACTGGCTAGCGGAGGTAGCACAGATACGCAGTATTTT,CASSELASGGSTDTQYF
TRBJ2-1,NA,TRBV7-8,NA,14,TGTGCCAGCAGCTTATCCTCCACCGGGAATGAGCAGTTCTTC,CASSLSSTGNEQFF
TRBJ1-3,NA,TRBV2,NA,14,TGTGCCAGCAGTGGGGAGGGGATTGGAAACACCATATATTTT,CASSGEGIGNTIYF
TRBJ1-5,NA,TRBV24-1,NA,14,TGTGCCACCCTAGAGGACACCTTAAATCAGCCCCAGCATTTT,CATLEDTLNQPQHF
TRBJ1-6,NA,TRBV2,NA,14,TGTGCCAGCGCGAGGAGGGACGAGGTTTCACCCCTCCACTTT,CASARRDEVSPLHF
TRBJ1-1,NA,TRBV6-4,NA,13,TGTGCCAGCAGGCGCGCAGGGGACACTGAAGCTTTCTTT,CASRRAGDTEAFF
TRBJ2-3,NA,TRBV28,NA,13,TGTGCCAGCGTCCCCAAAGCAACAGATACGCAGTATTTT,CASVPKATDTQYF
TRBJ2-7,NA,TRBV6-6,TRBD1,13,TGTGCCACCCGACAGGGGGCCTCCTACGAGCAGTACTTC,CATRQGASYEQYF
TRBJ1-1,NA,TRBV10-1,NA,13,TGCGCCACCAAACAGGAGCAGAACACTGAAGCTTTCTTT,CATKQEQNTEAFF
TRBJ1-1,NA,TRBV18,TRBD1,14,TGTGCCAGCTCCCCGGGACAGAAGAACACTGAAGCTTTCTTT,CASSPGQKNTEAFF
TRBJ1-5,NA,TRBV28,NA,15,TGTGCCAGCAGTCCCCCCGGGGGGCCGGAACAGCCCCAGCATTTT,CASSPPGGPEQPQHF
TRBJ2-1,NA,TRBV18,NA,13,TGTGCCAGCTCACCCAACCTAGACAATGAGCAGTTCTTC,CASSPNLDNEQFF
TRBJ1-2,NA,TRBV5-1,TRBD1,13,TGCGCCAGCCGACAGGGACTGGACTATGGCTACACCTTC,CASRQGLDYGYTF
TRBJ1-3,NA,TRBV5-1,TRBD1,15,TGCGCCAGCAGCTCGGGACAGCTCTCTGGAAACACCATATATTTT,CASSSGQLSGNTIYF
TRBJ1-4,few,TRBV6-5,TRBD1,14,TGTGCCAGCAGCCCACGGAGGGGGCAGGGAAAACTGTTTTTT,CASSPRRGQGKLFF
TRBJ2-4,NA,TRBV11-2,TRBD2,16,TGTGCCAGCAGGACACTTAGCGGGAGGGGACCAAACATTCAGTACTTC,CASRTLSGRGPNIQYF
TRBJ2-4,NA,TRBV28,NA,13,TGTGCTTACTCCGGGAGTGCCAAAAACATTCAGTACTTC,CAYSGSAKNIQYF
TRBJ1-2,NA,TRBV12-3/TRBV12-4,TRBD1,12,TGTGCCAGCAGGAAACAGGGGAATGGCTACACCTTC,CASRKQGNGYTF
TRBJ2-7,NA,TRBV29-1,TRBD2,15,TGCAGCGCGGGGACTAGCGGGCCGTCAGGCTACGAGCAGTACTTC,CSAGTSGPSGYEQYF
TRBJ2-5,NA,TRBV19,TRBD1,13,TGTGCCAGTAGTCACGGGACAGAAGAGACCCAGTACTTC,CASSHGTEETQYF
TRBJ2-2,NA,TRBV6-5,NA,16,TGTGCCAGCAGTTTACAAGGACTGGCGAACACCGGGGAGCTGTTTTTT,CASSLQGLANTGELFF
TRBJ2-7,NA,TRBV29-1,NA,14,TGCAGCGTTGAAGATCCATGGGTGGCGGCCGAGCAGTACTTC,CSVEDPWVAAEQYF
TRBJ2-7,NA,TRBV5-4,TRBD1,14,TGTGCCAGCAGCTCCGGGACAGGGGACTACGAGCAGTACTTC,CASSSGTGDYEQYF
TRBJ2-5,NA,TRBV7-2,NA,16,TGTGCCAGCAGCTTTTCCATCGGGAGCCGGGGAGAGACCCAGTACTTC,CASSFSIGSRGETQYF
TRBJ1-2,NA,TRBV4-1,NA,15,TGCGCCAGCAGCCAAGATGGCGGGGGCGCCTATGGCTACACCTTC,CASSQDGGGAYGYTF
TRBJ2-1,once,TRBV29-1,NA,13,TGCAGCGTCCCAGGCTGGGACATCGGTGAGCAGTTCTTC,CSVPGWDIGEQFF
TRBJ1-2,NA,TRBV2,NA,14,TGTGCCAGCAGTGGGACCGGGACAATAGGTGGCTACACCTTC,CASSGTGTIGGYTF